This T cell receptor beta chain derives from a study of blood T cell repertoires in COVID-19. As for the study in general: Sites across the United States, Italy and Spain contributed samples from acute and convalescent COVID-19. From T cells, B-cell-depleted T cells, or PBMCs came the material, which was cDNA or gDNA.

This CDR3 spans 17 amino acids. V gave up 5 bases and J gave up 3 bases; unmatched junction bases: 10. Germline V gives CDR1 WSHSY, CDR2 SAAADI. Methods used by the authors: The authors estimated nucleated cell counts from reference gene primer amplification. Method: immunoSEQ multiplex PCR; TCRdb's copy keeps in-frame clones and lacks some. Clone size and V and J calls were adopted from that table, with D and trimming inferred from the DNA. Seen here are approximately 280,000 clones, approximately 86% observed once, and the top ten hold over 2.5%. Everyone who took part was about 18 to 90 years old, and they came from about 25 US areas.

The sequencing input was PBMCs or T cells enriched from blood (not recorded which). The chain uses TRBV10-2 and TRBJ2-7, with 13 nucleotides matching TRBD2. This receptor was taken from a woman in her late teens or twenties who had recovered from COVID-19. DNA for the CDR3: TGCGCCAGCAGTATAGGACTAGCGGGAGTCATGGACTACGAGCAGTACTTC. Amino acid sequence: CASSIGLAGVMDYEQYF.